Below, 15 T cell receptor beta chains from the same sample are listed, as sequenced in a study of patients and donors after allogeneic stem cell transplantation. TCRdb reprocessed the RT-PCR reads via MiXCR and lists one record per CDR3 protein. The sample carries 400,000 to 450,000 distinct CDR3 sequences, around 16% recorded once. Sequences were obtained from blood, either unsorted or a sorted T cell fraction (not recorded which). Receptors were obtained from a human donor who was either an allogeneic HSCT recipient or a stem cell or donor lymphocyte infusion donor (not recorded which). It is not recorded whose cells these are; they may come from a transplant donor.

This clonotype was observed a few times. The chain combines TRBV2 with TRBJ1-5; perhaps TRBD1 as D (5 bases). Germline V gene sequence: CDR1 SNHLY, CDR2 FYNNEI. This CDR3 comprises 14 residues. The V and J ends lost 7 bases and 2 bases respectively, with 12 bases between them. CDR3 residues: CASKGGGGNQPQHF. CDR3 coding DNA: TGTGCCAGCAAAGGCGGAGGGGGCAATCAGCCCCAGCATTTT.

This clonotype was recorded a few times. V gene TRBV28 combines with J gene TRBJ1-2, with D unresolved. The germline gives CDR1 MDHEN, CDR2 SYDVKM. This CDR3 contains 15 residues. V lost 4 bases and J 5 bases, leaving 17 bases between the germline ends. The CDR3 loop reads CASSSPWRAQYGYTF. CDR3 DNA: TGTGCCAGCAGTTCCCCTTGGAGGGCCCAATATGGCTACACCTTC.

This clonotype was picked up many times. The V and J genes are TRBV4-1 and TRBJ1-1, with D perhaps TRBD1 (5 bases). CDR3 length equals 19 residues. V was shortened by 3 bases and J by 1 base, with 24 bases between the two germline ends. Germline CDR1 is MGHRA and CDR2 is YSYEKL. The CDR3 coding sequence is TGCGCCAGCAGCCATACCCGCGGAGGGGCCGCATCCGAGAACACTGAAGCTTTCTTT. It encodes CASSHTRGGAASENTEAFF.

This sequence joins TRBV10-3 and TRBJ2-1; D assignment may be TRBD1 or TRBD2 (5 bases each). Germline V gives CDR1 ENHRY, CDR2 SYGVKD. This CDR3 region has 16 residues. Trimming pared 3 bases from V and 8 bases from J, leaving 20 bases between. CDR3 bases: TGTGCCATCAGTGATTCCCGGGACCCCAGGGTAGATGAGCAGTTCTTC. Translated, it gives CAISDSRDPRVDEQFF.

The V gene is TRBV11-2, the J gene TRBJ2-2, with 8 bases aligning to TRBD2. Germline values: CDR1 SGHAT, CDR2 FQNNGV. This CDR3 is 15 amino acids long. V lost 3 bases to trimming and J lost 3 bases; unmatched junction nucleotides: 3. CDR3 nucleotide sequence: TGTGCCAGCAGCTTCCGACTAGCGTACACCGGGGAGCTGTTTTTT. Protein product: CASSFRLAYTGELFF. The whole variable domain, remainder taken from reference TRBV11-2 and TRBJ2-2, is EAGVAQSPRYKIIEKRQSVAFWCNPISGHATLYWYQQILGQGPKLLIQFQNNGVVDDSQLPKDRFSAERLKGVDSTLKIQPAKLEDSAVYLCASSFRLAYTGELFFGEGSRLTVL.

This clonotype was observed a few times. The chain couples TRBV29-1 to TRBJ2-1; no reliable D call. CDR1 SQVTM and CDR2 ANQGSEA come from the germline V gene. Trimming stripped 5 bases from V and 1 base from J, with 9 bases between. This CDR3 has 13 residues. Here the CDR3 reads CSVKGRSYNEQFF. DNA of the CDR3: TGCAGCGTTAAGGGTAGATCCTACAATGAGCAGTTCTTC.

This chain connects TRBV7-2 to TRBJ1-4, with TRBD1 matching over 7 bases. Per the germline V gene, CDR1 is SGHTA and CDR2 is FQGNSA. The CDR3 is 15 amino acids. V lost 5 bases to trimming and J lost 9 bases; unmatched junction nucleotides: 12. The DNA for the CDR3 is TGTGCCAGCAGCGCGCGACAGGGTCAAGCTCAAAAACTGTTTTTT. This encodes CASSARQGQAQKLFF.

This clonotype has just a few counts. CDR3 protein: CASSQAARSAEAFF. The CDR3 DNA reads as TGTGCCAGCAGCCAAGCGGCCCGGTCAGCTGAAGCTTTCTTT. The rearrangement links TRBV3-1 to TRBJ1-1; no clear D. Trimming took off 1 base at V and 6 bases at J, with 12 bases between the two ends. Germline lookup yields CDR1 LGHDT and CDR2 YNNKEL (reference sequence). The CDR3 extends over 14 amino acids.

The chain uses TRBV7-9 and TRBJ2-7, with TRBD2 matching 11 bases. The CDR3 is made up of 14 amino acids. Germline CDR1 reads SEHNR; CDR2 reads FQNEAQ (reference sequence). Trimming took 5 bases from V and 4 from J; bases not matched to a gene: 4. CDR3 region: CASSLSGGEYEQYF. The DNA for the CDR3 is TGTGCCAGCAGCCTTAGCGGGGGGGAGTACGAGCAGTACTTC.

This clonotype was seen only a few times. V is TRBV7-9 and J is TRBJ2-1; D remains unclear. V was clipped by 3 bases and J by 8 bases, with 17 bases between them. This CDR3 spans 15 amino acids. Germline V gene lookup returns CDR1 SEHNR and CDR2 FQNEAQ (reference sequence). CDR3 amino acids: CASSLGSFLGYEQFF. In nucleotides, the CDR3 is TGTGCCAGCAGCTTGGGGTCCTTTTTGGGCTATGAGCAGTTCTTC.

The J gene is TRBJ2-1, the V gene TRBV6-1; maybe TRBD2 (5 bases). The V end lost 3 bases, the J end lost 5 bases, and 14 bases lay between the germline ends. CDR3 length equals 15 residues. CDR1 MNHNS and CDR2 SASEGT come from the germline V gene. For the CDR3, the DNA is TGTGCCAGCAGTGAGGACTTCCCGGAGGACAATGAGCAGTTCTTC. It codes for CASSEDFPEDNEQFF.

The chain uses TRBV20-1 and TRBJ2-2, with unresolved D. Germline-derived CDR1 and CDR2 are DFQATT and SNEGSKA (reference sequence). The length of the CDR3 is 11 residues. V was pared by 3 bases and J by 5 bases, with 4 bases between. This chain's CDR3 is CSARRTGELFF. The CDR3 bases are TGCAGTGCTAGGCGGACCGGGGAGCTGTTTTTT.

This clonotype showed up just a few times. The rearrangement joins TRBV5-1 to TRBJ2-1; TRBD1 matches at 7 bases. V gave up 5 bases and J gave up 7 bases; unmatched junction bases: 6. The CDR3 covers 13 residues. Per the germline V gene, CDR1 is SGHRS and CDR2 is YFSETQ. CDR3 sequence (DNA): TGCGCCAGCAGGGCAGGGGGAATTAATGAGCAGTTCTTC. Amino acid sequence: CASRAGGINEQFF.

The chain combines TRBV20-1 with TRBJ2-3; D gene ambiguous. There are 14 residues in the CDR3. V shed 4 bases and J shed 3 bases, with 14 bases lying between them. Germline CDR1 is DFQATT and CDR2 is SNEGSKA (reference sequence). CDR3 protein: CSATEVLATDTQYF. The DNA for the CDR3 is TGCAGTGCTACCGAAGTGCTGGCGACAGATACGCAGTATTTT.

This chain uses TRBV7-9 with TRBJ2-3; 13 bases are shared with TRBD2. CDR1 and CDR2 from the germline V gene are SEHNR and FQNEAQ (reference sequence). V lost 4 bases, J lost 6 bases, and 4 bases stayed unmatched. The CDR3 consists of 15 residues. CDR3 protein: CASSYKTSGRDTQYF. In DNA form, the CDR3 reads TGTGCCAGCAGCTACAAGACTAGCGGGAGGGATACGCAGTATTTT.